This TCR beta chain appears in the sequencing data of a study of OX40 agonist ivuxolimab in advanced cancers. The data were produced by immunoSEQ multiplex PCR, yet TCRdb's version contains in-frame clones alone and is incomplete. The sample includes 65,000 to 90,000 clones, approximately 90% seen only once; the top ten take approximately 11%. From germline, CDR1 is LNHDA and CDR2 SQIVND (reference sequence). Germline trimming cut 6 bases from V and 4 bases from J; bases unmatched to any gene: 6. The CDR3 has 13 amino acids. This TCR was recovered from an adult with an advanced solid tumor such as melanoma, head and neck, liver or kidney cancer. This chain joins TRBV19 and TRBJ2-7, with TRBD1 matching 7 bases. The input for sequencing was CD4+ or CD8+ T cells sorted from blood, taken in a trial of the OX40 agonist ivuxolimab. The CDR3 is CASSPGTVYEQYF. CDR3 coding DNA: TGTGCCAGTAGCCCCGGGACAGTTTACGAGCAGTACTTC. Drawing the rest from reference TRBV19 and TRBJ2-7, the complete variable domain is DGGITQSPKYLFRKEGQNVTLSCEQNLNHDAMYWYRQDPGQGLRLIYYSQIVNDFQKGDIAEGYSVSREKKESFPLTVTSAQKNPTAFYLCASSPGTVYEQYFGPGTRLTVT.